This passage covers 17 T cell receptor beta chains from one sample sequenced in a study of T cells in Graves' hyperthyroidism and ophthalmopathy. Using RNA transcripts as the source, TCR beta CDR3 regions were amplified. RT-PCR in the first round (using the HTBI primer set) targeted the TCR CDR3. TCRdb re-analysed the multiplex PCR reads in MiXCR, keeping a single row per CDR3 protein. The sample has 500,000 to 800,000 distinct CDR3 sequences, over 40% seen once. Sequences were obtained from peripheral blood or thyroid tissue (not recorded which). The receptors shown here come from an adult man with Graves' disease, either hyperthyroidism or ophthalmopathy (not recorded which).

The V call is TRBV7-9, the J call TRBJ2-7; D not resolved. Germline V gene data show CDR1 as SEHNR and CDR2 as FQNEAQ (reference sequence). V was pared by 5 bases and J by 2 bases, with 7 bases between. The CDR3 is 12 residues long. CDR3 sequence reads: CASSQSAYEQYF. CDR3 DNA sequence: TGTGCCAGCAGCCAATCAGCCTACGAGCAGTACTTC.

Note on this clonotype: One end of the junction is discordant with germline, which a read error may explain. The chain has TRBV11-2 and TRBJ2-7; 8 bases match TRBD2. The CDR3 runs to 16 residues. CDR1 and CDR2 (germline): SGHAT, FQNNGV. CDR3 region: CASSQYSGTSSYEQYF. The CDR3 nucleotides read TGCGCCAGCAGCCAGTATAGCGGGACGAGCTCCTACGAGCAGTACTTC.

This rearrangement joins TRBV2 to TRBJ2-7; tentative D call: TRBD1 (6 bases). Per germline, CDR1 SNHLY and CDR2 FYNNEI. The CDR3 contains 15 residues. V dropped 10 bases and J dropped 3 bases, with 22 bases sitting between them. The CDR3 DNA follows: TGTGCCACGGCGATTACAGGGAAATTCAACTACGAGCAGTACTTC. This gives the protein CATAITGKFNYEQYF.

This clonotype was seen a few times. The rearrangement links TRBV14 to TRBJ2-7, with TRBD2 identical over 10 bases. Trimming at V came to 7 bases and at J to 3 bases, leaving 3 bases not matched to a gene. This CDR3 is 13 amino acids long. Per the germline V gene, CDR1 is SGHDN and CDR2 is FVKESK. The CDR3 coding sequence is TGTGCCAGCAAACTAGCGGGGAGCTACGAGCAGTACTTC. The encoded protein is CASKLAGSYEQYF.

The chain has TRBV11-1 and TRBJ2-7; 7 bases align to TRBD1. Germline V gene data show CDR1 as SGHAT and CDR2 as FQDESV (reference sequence). Losses at the gene ends were 5 bases for V and 2 bases for J; bases not matched to a gene: 6. The CDR3 has 14 amino acids. The CDR3 DNA reads as TGTGCCAGCAGCACGACAGGGAGAACCTACGAGCAGTACTTC. Its protein product is CASSTTGRTYEQYF.

The sample holds many counts of this clonotype. This sequence joins TRBV6-5 and TRBJ2-5; maybe TRBD2 (6 bases). Germline V lookup: CDR1 MNHEY, CDR2 SVGAGI. The ends were cut back, 2 bases at V and 6 bases at J, with 10 bases in the middle. The CDR3 is made up of 13 amino acids. Here the CDR3 DNA reads TGTGCCAGCAGTTACGGGGGGATGCAGACCCAGTACTTC. It codes for CASSYGGMQTQYF.

The table lists this clonotype with many counts. V and J are TRBV29-1 and TRBJ2-5, with 11 bases fitting TRBD1. There are 13 residues in the CDR3. Looked up from germline, CDR1 is SQVTM and CDR2 is ANQGSEA. V shed 6 bases, J shed 5 bases, and the junction held 5 bases outside the gene matches. DNA for the CDR3: TGCAGCGTGGATGGACAGGGGGCCGAGACCCAGTACTTC. Amino acid sequence: CSVDGQGAETQYF.

The gene calls are TRBV25-1 and TRBJ1-3; D is ambiguous. The CDR3 length is 15 residues. CDR1 and CDR2 from the germline V gene are MGHDK and SYGVNS. The CDR3 here is CAFSIGEEAGNTIYF. CDR3 bases: TGTGCTTTTAGTATAGGTGAAGAAGCTGGAAACACCATATATTTT.

The table lists this clonotype with many counts. The junction departs from the called germline gene at one end, perhaps through a read error. This CDR3 reads CASSLVEGGEKLFF. DNA of the CDR3: TGCGCCAGCAGCTTGGTGGAGGGAGGAGAAAAACTGTTTTTT. The chain joins TRBV12-3 or TRBV12-4 to TRBJ1-4; D unclear. The CDR3 runs to 14 residues.

The chain combines TRBV2 with TRBJ2-7; 8 nucleotides agree with TRBD2. Trimming removed 6 bases from V and 0 bases from J; junction bases left unmatched: 10. Germline V CDR1 and CDR2: SNHLY, FYNNEI. The length of the CDR3 is 16 residues. The CDR3 DNA follows: TGTGCCAGCAGGGACCTCGGGAGGGTCAACTCCTACGAGCAGTACTTC. This translates into CASRDLGRVNSYEQYF.

This clonotype occurred many times. The chain combines TRBV20-1 with TRBJ1-5; no reliable D call. Germline V gene lookup returns CDR1 DFQATT and CDR2 SNEGSKA (reference sequence). With 6 bases removed from V and 4 bases from J, the gap between germline ends came to 10 bases. This CDR3 has 12 residues. CDR3 sequence reads: CSAVGGNQPQHF. CDR3 nucleotides: TGCAGTGCGGTGGGAGGGAATCAGCCCCAGCATTTT.

Only a few counts were recorded for this clonotype. V usage is TRBV19 and J usage is TRBJ1-6; D may be TRBD1 (6 bases). Per germline, CDR1 LNHDA and CDR2 SQIVND (reference sequence). V shed 6 bases and J shed 13 bases, with 19 bases lying between them. The CDR3 has 14 residues. The chain's CDR3 is CASRNPDRSGPLHF. In nucleotides, the CDR3 is TGTGCCAGTAGGAACCCGGACAGATCGGGGCCCCTCCACTTT.

Details on this clonotype: This may arise from a read error, as a much more abundant clone is one base away. The gene calls are TRBV7-3 and TRBJ2-7; D perhaps matches TRBD1 (5 bases). The V gene's germline CDR1 is SGHTA and CDR2 FQGTGA. The CDR3 has 13 amino acids. The CDR3 DNA sequence: TGTGCCAGCAGTCCCAACAGGTTCTACGTGCAGTACTTC. Protein product: CASSPNRFYVQYF. Combining the CDR3 with reference TRBV7-3 and TRBJ2-7 gives the whole variable domain GAGVSQTPSNKVTEKGKYVELRCDPISGHTALYWYRQSLGQGPEFLIYFQGTGAADDSGLPNDRFFAVRPEGSVSTLKIQRTERGDSAVYLCASSPNRFYVQYFGPGTRLTVT.

This chain joins TRBV24-1 and TRBJ1-3, with TRBD1 as a possible D gene (5 bases). CDR3 length equals 15 residues. Germline V gene lookup returns CDR1 KGHDR and CDR2 SFDVKD. The V end lost 4 bases, the J end lost 7 bases, and 16 bases lay between the germline ends. CDR3 bases: TGTGCCACCAGTGAGGCCGGGACCCCACGGAACACCATATATTTT. This encodes CATSEAGTPRNTIYF.

This clonotype has at least ten counts. This chain links TRBV24-1 with TRBJ1-6; D not certain. The germline gives CDR1 KGHDR, CDR2 SFDVKD. Between the trimmed V and J ends, which lost 6 bases and 11 bases, there was a span of 1 base. This CDR3 contains 9 residues. CDR3 in DNA: TGTGCCACCAGTCCACCCCTCCACTTT. Translating gives CATSPPLHF.

This clonotype showed up just a few times. The chain carries TRBV25-1 and TRBJ1-6, with D tentatively TRBD1 (5 bases). The CDR3 has 14 residues. Germline V gives CDR1 MGHDK, CDR2 SYGVNS. Trimming pared 8 bases from V and 3 bases from J, leaving 11 bases between. CDR3 sequence: CASGRQGYNSPLHF. The CDR3 DNA reads TGTGCCAGCGGACGGCAGGGCTATAATTCACCCCTCCACTTT. The full variable domain, with the rest looked up from reference TRBV25-1 and TRBJ1-6, is EADIYQTPRYLVIGTGKKITLECSQTMGHDKMYWYQQDPGMELHLIHYSYGVNSTEKGDLSSESTVSRIRTEHFPLTLESARPSHTSQYLCASGRQGYNSPLHFGNGTRLTVT.

The gene calls are TRBV2 and TRBJ1-6; possibly TRBD1 for D (5 bases). CDR1 is SNHLY and CDR2 is FYNNEI in the germline V gene. With 6 bases removed from V and 16 bases from J, the gap between germline ends came to 13 bases. The CDR3 totals 11 residues. In DNA form, the CDR3 reads TGTGCCAGCAGGGACCCGGGACCTCTCCACTTT. Residues: CASRDPGPLHF.